Following are 28 T cell receptor beta chains from one sample sequenced in a study of T cells in Graves' hyperthyroidism and ophthalmopathy. Regions amplified from RNA transcripts were the TCR beta CDR3 regions. HTBI primers drove first-round RT-PCR of the TCR CDR3. TCRdb redid the calling of the multiplex PCR reads with MiXCR, one entry per CDR3 protein. The sample carries hundreds of thousands of distinct CDR3 sequences, about 24% recorded once. The source material was blood. The receptor source for this set is a woman in her thirties with Graves' ophthalmopathy.

This clonotype was detected many times. The rearrangement uses TRBV11-2 and TRBJ1-2, with D hard to call. The CDR3 is 16 amino acids. Trimming shortened V by 3 bases and J by 0 bases, and 14 bases separated the two germline ends. Germline V lookup: CDR1 SGHAT, CDR2 FQNNGV. The CDR3 bases are TGTGCCAGCAGCTTGTCTACCGGTTCAGCTAACTATGGCTACACCTTC. Translation gives CASSLSTGSANYGYTF.

This clonotype has ten or more counts. This rearrangement joins TRBV4-2 to TRBJ2-7; D gene ambiguous. With 0 bases removed from V and 3 bases from J, the gap between germline ends came to 12 bases. From germline, CDR1 is LGHNA and CDR2 YNFKEQ. The CDR3 is 15 residues long. CDR3 DNA sequence: TGTGCCAGCAGCCAAGAAGCTCAGGCGAACTACGAGCAGTACTTC. It codes for CASSQEAQANYEQYF.

This clonotype was counted ten times or more. The chain employs TRBV20-1 and TRBJ1-2; D possibly corresponds to TRBD1 (5 bases). V dropped 3 bases and J dropped 5 bases, with 16 bases sitting between them. The CDR3 has 14 residues. CDR1 and CDR2 (germline): DFQATT, SNEGSKA (reference sequence). CDR3 loop: CSARGTLRDYGYTF. CDR3 sequence (DNA): TGCAGTGCTAGGGGGACCCTCCGGGATTATGGCTACACCTTC.

Many counts were recorded for this clonotype. One end of the junction is discordant with germline, which a read error may explain. The V and J genes are TRBV6-1 and TRBJ2-7; D is perhaps TRBD1 (5 bases). The CDR3 consists of 14 residues. The germline gives CDR1 MNHNS, CDR2 SASEGT. The CDR3 nucleotides are TGTGCCAGCAGTGATGCGGACAACTCCTACGAGCAGTGCTTC. This gives the protein CASSDADNSYEQCF.

Many counts were recorded for this clonotype. This chain links TRBV6-5 with TRBJ2-7; D uncertain. The germline CDR1 and CDR2 sequences are MNHEY and SVGAGI. Trimming stripped 7 bases from V and 2 bases from J, with 12 bases between. This CDR3 has 13 residues. Written as DNA, the CDR3 is TGTGCCAGCAAGTCGACGGCGACCTACGAGCAGTACTTC. It yields the protein CASKSTATYEQYF.

This clonotype was seen a few times. The chain uses TRBV3-1 and TRBJ2-5; weak D call: TRBD1 (7 bases). Germline CDR1 and CDR2: LGHDT and YNNKEL (reference sequence). Trimming pared 3 bases from V and 3 bases from J, leaving 14 bases between. This CDR3 has 15 residues. Written as DNA, the CDR3 is TGTGCCAGCAGCCACCTAGGCAGGGGGGAAGAGACCCAGTACTTC. This gives the protein CASSHLGRGEETQYF.

The sample holds one count of this clonotype. The chain combines TRBV7-9 with TRBJ2-2, with no clear D. Deletions cut 8 bases from V and 5 bases from J, with 12 bases between. CDR3 length: 13 residues. Germline V lookup: CDR1 SEHNR, CDR2 FQNEAQ (reference sequence). CDR3 bases: TGTGCCAGCCTCCGCCCCGGGACCGGGGAGCTGTTTTTT. Protein product: CASLRPGTGELFF.

This clonotype has a handful of counts. V is TRBV30 and J is TRBJ2-5; D not resolved. V lost 1 base, J lost 7 bases, and 7 bases lay in between. The CDR3 is made up of 11 amino acids. Germline assignment: CDR1 GTSNPN and CDR2 SVGIG (reference sequence). This CDR3 is CAWSDKGTQYF. The CDR3 coding sequence is TGTGCCTGGAGTGACAAGGGGACCCAGTACTTC.

This clonotype was recorded many times. V gene TRBV5-1 combines with J gene TRBJ1-2; 10 bases match TRBD1. The CDR3 loop spans 15 amino acids. V shed 4 bases, J shed 8 bases, and the junction held 11 bases outside the gene matches. Germline V gives CDR1 SGHRS, CDR2 YFSETQ. The CDR3 nucleotides are TGCGCCAGCAGCACCGCCGGGACAGGGGCAGAGGGCTACACCTTC. Translating gives CASSTAGTGAEGYTF.

This clonotype was found many times. The CDR3 sequence: CSARDIYRGRTEAFF. The CDR3, as DNA: TGCAGTGCTAGAGATATATACAGGGGAAGGACTGAAGCTTTCTTT. The rearrangement uses TRBV20-1 and TRBJ1-1; 7 bases map to TRBD1. Germline V lookup: CDR1 DFQATT, CDR2 SNEGSKA (reference sequence). Losses at the gene ends were 0 bases for V and 5 bases for J; bases not matched to a gene: 9. This CDR3 region has 15 residues.

The V gene is TRBV30, the J gene TRBJ1-1; TRBD1 matches at 10 bases. Germline V gene sequence: CDR1 GTSNPN, CDR2 SVGIG (reference sequence). CDR3 length: 13 residues. V gave up 8 bases and J gave up 5 bases; unmatched junction bases: 8. The CDR3 here is CAETGGAGTEAFF. For the CDR3, the DNA is TGTGCCGAGACAGGGGGCGCGGGTACTGAAGCTTTCTTT.

This clonotype was observed many times. V gene TRBV15 combines with J gene TRBJ1-5, with a possible D match to TRBD1 (5 bases). This CDR3 has 15 amino acids. Trimming stripped 3 bases from V and 7 bases from J, with 16 bases between. Germline V gene data show CDR1 as LNHNV and CDR2 as YYDKDF (reference sequence). CDR3 sequence: CATSREQAKYQPQHF. The CDR3 coding sequence is TGTGCCACCAGCAGGGAACAGGCGAAATACCAGCCCCAGCATTTT.

This clonotype was seen ten or more times. The J gene is TRBJ1-2, the V gene TRBV7-2; the D is unclear. The CDR3 has 15 residues. From germline, CDR1 is SGHTA and CDR2 FQGNSA. V lost 0 bases and J lost 4, with 12 bases in between. The CDR3 loop reads CASSLAVLAGYGYTF. CDR3 in DNA: TGTGCCAGCAGCTTAGCGGTTCTCGCGGGCTATGGCTACACCTTC. Looking up the rest from reference TRBV7-2 and TRBJ1-2 gives the full variable domain: GAGVSQSPSNKVTEKGKDVELRCDPISGHTALYWYRQSLGQGLEFLIYFQGNSAPDKSGLPSDRFSAERTGGSVSTLTIQRTQQEDSAVYLCASSLAVLAGYGYTFGSGTRLTVV.

This sequence joins TRBV18 and TRBJ2-7; 8 nucleotides align to TRBD2. There are 18 residues in the CDR3. Germline CDR1 and CDR2: KGHSH and LQKENI. Trimming cost V 6 bases and J 1 base; bases outside gene matches: 17. The CDR3 sequence: CASSPTPILAAVSYEQYF. DNA for the CDR3: TGTGCCAGCTCCCCCACACCGATACTAGCGGCGGTTTCCTACGAGCAGTACTTC.

This clonotype was counted ten times or more. J is TRBJ2-7 and V is TRBV4-2; TRBD2 might be the D (11 bases). This CDR3 region has 20 residues. The germline CDR1 and CDR2 sequences are LGHNA and YNFKEQ. Trimming pared 6 bases from V and 3 bases from J, leaving 33 bases between. CDR3 region: CASRPRWGQGTSGQIYEQYF. Written as DNA, the CDR3 is TGTGCCAGCAGACCAAGGTGGGGACAGGGGACTAGCGGTCAGATCTACGAGCAGTACTTC.

This clonotype was observed at least ten times. This rearrangement joins TRBV5-1 to TRBJ1-1; maybe TRBD1 (5 bases). V lost 5 bases and J lost 3, with 14 bases in between. Germline V CDR1 and CDR2: SGHRS, YFSETQ. The CDR3 spans 14 residues. The CDR3 loop is CASRIWTRDTEAFF. The CDR3 nucleotides read TGCGCCAGCAGAATCTGGACACGGGACACTGAAGCTTTCTTT.

This clonotype was recorded at least ten times. The chain couples TRBV2 to TRBJ2-2; D is ambiguous. V was clipped by 4 bases and J by 4 bases, with 13 bases between them. CDR1 is SNHLY, CDR2 FYNNEI, per germline. The CDR3 contains 15 residues. In DNA form, the CDR3 reads TGTGCCAGCAGTGTGGGAACGAGCGTCACCGGGGAGCTGTTTTTT. Translated, it gives CASSVGTSVTGELFF.

This clonotype was observed many times. The chain has TRBV25-1 and TRBJ1-3; 9 bases map to TRBD1. This CDR3 is built from 15 residues. Unmatched junction bases numbered 6, after V lost 3 bases and J lost 6 bases. Germline V CDR1 and CDR2: MGHDK, SYGVNS. The CDR3 DNA is TGTGCCAGCAGTGACCCCCGGGACAGGGCAAACACCATATATTTT. Amino acid sequence: CASSDPRDRANTIYF.

This clonotype was picked up many times. The rearrangement joins TRBV18 to TRBJ1-2; 12 bases map to TRBD1. Per the germline V gene, CDR1 is KGHSH and CDR2 is LQKENI. The CDR3 spans 17 residues. The junction had 13 bases not matched to a gene; V was cut back by 5 bases and J by 6 bases. The CDR3, as DNA: TGTGCCAGCTCATCCTCCGGGACAGGGGGCTCTCGGGATGGCTACACCTTC. Protein product: CASSSSGTGGSRDGYTF.

This clonotype was detected a few times. V gene TRBV12-3 or TRBV12-4 combines with J gene TRBJ1-1; 9 positions agree with TRBD1. This CDR3 is 15 amino acids long. V trimming: 6 bases; J trimming: 4 bases; junction bases outside the gene matches: 9. DNA of the CDR3: TGTGCCAGCAGGGGGACAGGGACATGGGTCACTGAAGCTTTCTTT. It codes for CASRGTGTWVTEAFF.

This clonotype has only one observation. The CDR3 DNA reads TGCAGTGCTAGTTTGACAGCAGGGAGGAATCAGCCCCAGCATTTT. Encoded protein: CSASLTAGRNQPQHF. The chain employs TRBV20-1 and TRBJ1-5, with a possible D match to TRBD1 (5 bases). Trimming took off 3 bases at V and 4 bases at J, with 16 bases between the two ends. CDR1 DFQATT and CDR2 SNEGSKA come from the germline V gene (reference sequence). This CDR3 has 15 residues.

At least ten counts were recorded for this clonotype. V is TRBV2 and J is TRBJ2-5, with D possibly matching TRBD1 (6 bases). Germline V gene sequence: CDR1 SNHLY, CDR2 FYNNEI. Trimming stripped 9 bases from V and 2 bases from J, with 7 bases between. CDR3 length equals 11 residues. This chain's CDR3 is CASGQQETQYF. CDR3 DNA sequence: TGTGCCAGTGGACAGCAAGAGACCCAGTACTTC.

This clonotype was found a few times. This chain links TRBV20-1 with TRBJ2-7, with TRBD2 identical over 9 bases. Trimming cost V 3 bases and J 2 bases; bases outside gene matches: 8. This CDR3 has 15 residues. Germline CDR1 is DFQATT and CDR2 is SNEGSKA (reference sequence). CDR3 residues: CSARHGAGGPYEQYF. CDR3 DNA sequence: TGCAGTGCTAGGCACGGAGCGGGAGGCCCCTACGAGCAGTACTTC.

Comment on this clonotype: The conserved phenylalanine or tryptophan is not found at the CDR3 terminus, so this likely reflects a read error. This chain connects TRBV6-1 to TRBJ2-7; the D is unclear. Germline lookup yields CDR1 MNHNS and CDR2 SASEGT. Trimming took off 3 bases at V and 3 bases at J, with 12 bases between the two ends. The CDR3 sequence is 14 residues long. The CDR3 protein is CASSEARMSYEQYY. The DNA of the CDR3 is TGTGCCAGCAGTGAGGCCCGGATGAGCTACGAGCAGTACTAC.

This clonotype showed up many times. The chain links TRBV28 to TRBJ1-6, with D unresolved. The ends were cut back, 1 base at V and 7 bases at J, with 2 bases in the middle. CDR3 length: 12 residues. Germline CDR1 and CDR2: MDHEN and SYDVKM. The CDR3 loop is CASSLLNSPLHF. CDR3 coding DNA: TGTGCCAGCAGTTTATTGAATTCACCCCTCCACTTT.

This clonotype was found many times. This chain connects TRBV12-3 or TRBV12-4 to TRBJ1-2; 10 nucleotides agree with TRBD1. With V trimmed by 3 bases and J by 7 bases, 5 bases remained unmatched. The CDR3 has 14 residues. The CDR3 sequence is CASSLVTGGFGYTF. CDR3 coding DNA: TGTGCCAGCAGTTTGGTGACAGGGGGCTTTGGCTACACCTTC.

This clonotype came up many times. The V gene is TRBV6-1, the J gene TRBJ1-1; no definite D call. The CDR3 is made up of 13 amino acids. Trimming shortened V by 2 bases and J by 5 bases, and 9 bases separated the two germline ends. Germline V gene sequence: CDR1 MNHNS, CDR2 SASEGT. In DNA form, the CDR3 reads TGTGCCAGCAGTGAACTTCAAAATACTGAAGCTTTCTTT. Encoded protein: CASSELQNTEAFF.

The chain recombines TRBV29-1 with TRBJ1-2, with unresolved D. This CDR3 is built from 11 residues. Germline-derived CDR1 and CDR2 are SQVTM and ANQGSEA. V lost 3 bases, J lost 7 bases, and 9 bases lay in between. CDR3 in amino acids: CSVEFQPGYTF. The CDR3 DNA reads as TGCAGCGTTGAGTTCCAGCCTGGCTACACCTTC.